The present entry profiles one T cell receptor (beta chain) with its context. Per the study methods: Reference gene primer amplification gave nucleated cell count estimates. Here immunoSEQ multiplex PCR was the method, and the copy in TCRdb shows in-frame clones only, minus some. V and J calls plus clone size are reproduced from that table; the DNA served to infer D and trimming. The data hold some 290,000 clones, with 90% observed a single time. The data were taken from a study of blood T cell repertoires in COVID-19. On the study more broadly: T cells, B-cell-depleted T cells, or PBMCs provided the cDNA or gDNA that served as material.

In terms of age and location, participants ranged from roughly 18 to 100 years and lived in approximately 26 US areas. Clinical history as reported by participants underpinned cohort assignment. The clonotype originates from a woman under 40 who had been exposed to COVID-19. Sample: PBMCs or T cells enriched from blood (not recorded which).

The CDR3 loop is CASSRPGTGLNGYTF. DNA of the CDR3: TGTGCCAGCAGCAGACCCGGGACAGGGCTAAATGGCTACACCTTC. The V gene is TRBV14, the J gene TRBJ1-2; 9 bases fit TRBD1. In germline, CDR1 is SGHDN, CDR2 FVKESK. J gave up 6 bases and V 5 bases, and 10 bases lay outside the gene matches. This CDR3 has 15 amino acids.